These T cell receptor beta chains were read from a single sample in a study of molecular identifiers for immune sequencing clone quantification. Using its own MiXCR run on the PCR reads, TCRdb lists one record per CDR3 protein. Among about 510,000 distinct CDR3 sequences, around 23% were seen once, and the ten largest hold around 0.78%. Sequenced: naive CD8+ T cells from blood, with Jurkat cell RNA spiked in. These receptors all stem from a human donor in good health. Some libraries in this study had Jurkat cell RNA spiked in. Both conserved end residues are part of each CDR3. Fields, in order: CDR3 protein, CDR3 DNA, clone size, V gene, D gene, J gene. D genes are given only for firm matches. Part of the rows lack a size; the others show once, few, many or a class for expanded clones.

cdr3_aa: CASSSQGNSNQPQHF; cdr3_nt: TGTGCCAGTAGTTCCCAGGGTAATAGCAATCAGCCCCAGCATTTT; clone_size: many; v_call: TRBV19; d_call: NA; j_call: TRBJ1-5
cdr3_aa: CASSGDRAQPQHF; cdr3_nt: TGTGCCAGCAGCGGGGACAGGGCACAGCCCCAGCATTTT; clone_size: many; v_call: TRBV5-5; d_call: TRBD1; j_call: TRBJ1-5
cdr3_aa: CASSLEIFTDTQYF; cdr3_nt: TGTGCCAGCAGCTTGGAGATTTTCACAGATACGCAGTATTTT; clone_size: many; v_call: TRBV5-5; d_call: NA; j_call: TRBJ2-3
cdr3_aa: CASSVLGGPSYNEQFF; cdr3_nt: TGTGCCAGCAGCGTACTGGGAGGGCCATCCTACAATGAGCAGTTCTTC; clone_size: few; v_call: TRBV9; d_call: TRBD2; j_call: TRBJ2-1
cdr3_aa: CASSYWTSGRVVEQFF; cdr3_nt: TGTGCCAGCAGCTACTGGACTAGCGGGAGAGTGGTTGAGCAGTTCTTC; clone_size: NA; v_call: TRBV5-6; d_call: TRBD2; j_call: TRBJ2-1
cdr3_aa: CAFGRANTEAFF; cdr3_nt: TGTGCCTTCGGCAGGGCTAACACTGAAGCTTTCTTT; clone_size: few; v_call: TRBV30; d_call: NA; j_call: TRBJ1-1
cdr3_aa: CASSSSPGGGEQYF; cdr3_nt: TGTGCCAGCAGCTCATCCCCAGGGGGCGGTGAGCAGTACTTC; clone_size: few; v_call: TRBV9; d_call: TRBD1; j_call: TRBJ2-7
cdr3_aa: CATSESRGPYEQYF; cdr3_nt: TGTGCCACCAGTGAGTCCAGGGGACCCTACGAGCAGTACTTC; clone_size: few; v_call: TRBV24-1; d_call: NA; j_call: TRBJ2-7
cdr3_aa: CASSQCRAVILYTGELFF; cdr3_nt: TGCGCCAGCAGTCAATGCCGGGCCGTTATTTTGTACACCGGGGAGCTGTTTTTT; clone_size: few; v_call: TRBV23-1; d_call: NA; j_call: TRBJ2-2
cdr3_aa: CASSRGLAGDTQYF; cdr3_nt: TGTGCCAGCAGCCGGGGACTAGCGGGAGATACGCAGTATTTT; clone_size: NA; v_call: TRBV12-3/TRBV12-4; d_call: TRBD2; j_call: TRBJ2-3
cdr3_aa: CASSQENREGEQYF; cdr3_nt: TGTGCCAGCAGCCAAGAAAACAGGGAGGGCGAGCAGTACTTT; clone_size: NA; v_call: TRBV14; d_call: NA; j_call: TRBJ2-7
cdr3_aa: CASSQDAHTPEAFF; cdr3_nt: TGCGCCAGCAGCCAAGATGCCCACACCCCTGAAGCTTTCTTT; clone_size: many; v_call: TRBV4-1; d_call: NA; j_call: TRBJ1-1
cdr3_aa: CASSLQGTLPGYTF; cdr3_nt: TGTGCCAGCAGTTTACAGGGAACCCTCCCCGGCTACACCTTC; clone_size: NA; v_call: TRBV27; d_call: NA; j_call: TRBJ1-2
cdr3_aa: CASSLRGLSGRAWEQYF; cdr3_nt: TGTGCCAGCAGTTTAAGGGGTTTGAGCGGGAGGGCCTGGGAGCAGTACTTC; clone_size: many; v_call: TRBV28; d_call: TRBD2; j_call: TRBJ2-7
cdr3_aa: CATSLSGSETQYF; cdr3_nt: TGTGCCACCAGTCTAAGCGGGAGTGAGACCCAGTACTTC; clone_size: few; v_call: TRBV24-1; d_call: TRBD2; j_call: TRBJ2-5
cdr3_aa: CASNLDGYTDTQYF; cdr3_nt: TGTGCCAGCAACCTGGACGGTTACACAGATACGCAGTATTTT; clone_size: NA; v_call: TRBV9; d_call: NA; j_call: TRBJ2-3
cdr3_aa: CASSVRAGAMSYEQYF; cdr3_nt: TGTGCCAGCAGCGTCAGAGCAGGGGCGATGTCCTACGAGCAGTACTTC; clone_size: once; v_call: TRBV11-2; d_call: NA; j_call: TRBJ2-7
cdr3_aa: CASSLVTAGYLFEQYF; cdr3_nt: TGTGCCAGCAGCCTTGTGACGGCGGGATACCTCTTCGAGCAGTACTTC; clone_size: NA; v_call: TRBV27; d_call: NA; j_call: TRBJ2-7
cdr3_aa: CASSYSSSSYNEQFF; cdr3_nt: TGTGCCAGCAGTTACTCGTCCAGCTCCTACAATGAGCAGTTCTTC; clone_size: many; v_call: TRBV6-5; d_call: NA; j_call: TRBJ2-1
cdr3_aa: CSALPGGGGYEQYF; cdr3_nt: TGCAGTGCTCTTCCCGGCGGGGGTGGCTACGAGCAGTACTTC; clone_size: many; v_call: TRBV20-1; d_call: TRBD2; j_call: TRBJ2-7
cdr3_aa: CSVEGGSNPPPHF; cdr3_nt: TGCAGCGTCGAAGGGGGTAGCAATCCGCCCCCGCATTTT; clone_size: NA; v_call: TRBV29-1; d_call: NA; j_call: TRBJ1-5
cdr3_aa: CASSPVGLAGEFVPDTQYF; cdr3_nt: TGTGCCAGCAGCCCCGTGGGGCTAGCGGGAGAATTTGTACCAGATACGCAGTATTTT; clone_size: NA; v_call: TRBV11-2; d_call: TRBD2; j_call: TRBJ2-3
cdr3_aa: CASSWSPGGTGEGYTF; cdr3_nt: TGTGCCAGCAGTTGGTCACCTGGCGGGACAGGTGAAGGCTACACCTTC; clone_size: few; v_call: TRBV27; d_call: TRBD1; j_call: TRBJ1-2
cdr3_aa: CAWSEGVNQPQHF; cdr3_nt: TGTGCCTGGAGTGAGGGGGTAAATCAGCCCCAGCATTTT; clone_size: few; v_call: TRBV30; d_call: NA; j_call: TRBJ1-5
cdr3_aa: CSAGEWGGGVYTDTQYF; cdr3_nt: TGCAGTGCTGGGGAGTGGGGGGGCGGGGTGTACACAGATACGCAGTATTTT; clone_size: few; v_call: TRBV20-1; d_call: NA; j_call: TRBJ2-3
cdr3_aa: CSGVMLGAEQYF; cdr3_nt: TGCAGCGGAGTTATGTTGGGGGCCGAGCAGTACTTC; clone_size: many; v_call: TRBV29-1; d_call: NA; j_call: TRBJ2-7
cdr3_aa: CASSFTWDGSYEQYF; cdr3_nt: TGTGCCAGCAGCTTTACCTGGGACGGATCCTACGAGCAGTACTTC; clone_size: NA; v_call: TRBV9; d_call: NA; j_call: TRBJ2-7
cdr3_aa: CASSLGASTDTQYF; cdr3_nt: TGTGCCAGCAGCTTAGGTGCATCCACAGATACGCAGTATTTT; clone_size: many; v_call: TRBV7-2; d_call: NA; j_call: TRBJ2-3
cdr3_aa: CASSTTGGAYEQYF; cdr3_nt: TGTGCCAGCAGTACGACAGGTGGTGCCTACGAGCAGTACTTC; clone_size: NA; v_call: TRBV5-1; d_call: NA; j_call: TRBJ2-7
cdr3_aa: CASSGPGLAGPHRNEQLF; cdr3_nt: TGTGCCAGCAGCGGCCCAGGACTAGCGGGCCCCCATCGGAATGAGCAGCTCTTC; clone_size: few; v_call: TRBV7-9; d_call: TRBD2; j_call: TRBJ2-1
cdr3_aa: CASSYLTDIDTQYF; cdr3_nt: TGTGCCAGCAGTTACTTAACGGACATCGATACGCAGTATTTT; clone_size: NA; v_call: TRBV6-6; d_call: NA; j_call: TRBJ2-3
cdr3_aa: CASSQERGPGTGELFF; cdr3_nt: TGCGCCAGCAGCCAGGAGCGGGGCCCCGGGACCGGGGAGCTGTTTTTT; clone_size: NA; v_call: TRBV4-1; d_call: TRBD2; j_call: TRBJ2-2
cdr3_aa: CASSSCTSGGTDTQYF; cdr3_nt: TGTGCCAGCAGCTCATGTACTAGCGGAGGCACAGATACGCAGTATTTT; clone_size: NA; v_call: TRBV7-6; d_call: TRBD2; j_call: TRBJ2-3
cdr3_aa: CASSSGTSGQETQYF; cdr3_nt: TGTGCCAGCAGCTCCGGGACTAGCGGACAAGAGACCCAGTACTTC; clone_size: many; v_call: TRBV6-2/TRBV6-3; d_call: TRBD2; j_call: TRBJ2-5
cdr3_aa: CASSVISPNTGELFF; cdr3_nt: TGTGCCAGCAGTGTAATAAGTCCGAACACCGGGGAGCTGTTTTTT; clone_size: few; v_call: TRBV6-1; d_call: NA; j_call: TRBJ2-2
cdr3_aa: CASSLLGGYEPYF; cdr3_nt: TGTGCCAGCAGTCTATTGGGGGGGTACGAGCCATACTTC; clone_size: NA; v_call: TRBV27; d_call: TRBD2; j_call: TRBJ2-7
cdr3_aa: CASSPQGSGRGETQYF; cdr3_nt: TGTGCCAGCAGCCCACAAGGTAGCGGGAGGGGAGAGACCCAGTACTTC; clone_size: few; v_call: TRBV9; d_call: TRBD2; j_call: TRBJ2-5
cdr3_aa: CASSQGGGDEQYF; cdr3_nt: TGCGCCAGCAGCCAAGGGGGCGGGGACGAGCAGTACTTC; clone_size: many; v_call: TRBV4-3; d_call: NA; j_call: TRBJ2-7
cdr3_aa: CASSQDTSGGKYEQYF; cdr3_nt: TGCGCCAGCAGCCAAGACACTAGCGGGGGGAAGTACGAGCAGTACTTC; clone_size: few; v_call: TRBV4-3; d_call: TRBD2; j_call: TRBJ2-7
cdr3_aa: CASKGATTNEKLFF; cdr3_nt: TGTGCCAGCAAGGGGGCTACAACTAATGAAAAACTGTTTTTT; clone_size: few; v_call: TRBV25-1; d_call: TRBD1; j_call: TRBJ1-4
cdr3_aa: CASSLSANYGYAF; cdr3_nt: TGTGCCAGCAGTTTATCAGCAAACTATGGCTACGCCTTC; clone_size: NA; v_call: TRBV27; d_call: NA; j_call: TRBJ1-2
cdr3_aa: CASSLSTNSNQPQHF; cdr3_nt: TGTGCCAGCAGTTTAAGTACTAATAGCAATCAGCCCCAGCATTTT; clone_size: many; v_call: TRBV28; d_call: NA; j_call: TRBJ1-5
cdr3_aa: CASIRHRGPYTEAFF; cdr3_nt: TGTGCCAGCATCAGACACAGGGGCCCCTACACTGAAGCTTTCTTT; clone_size: NA; v_call: TRBV11-2; d_call: TRBD1; j_call: TRBJ1-1
cdr3_aa: CIVEAGGVYGYTF; cdr3_nt: TGCATCGTTGAAGCAGGGGGAGTCTATGGCTACACCTTC; clone_size: NA; v_call: TRBV29-1; d_call: TRBD1; j_call: TRBJ1-2
cdr3_aa: CSVQGTGTDYEQYF; cdr3_nt: TGCAGCGTTCAAGGGACAGGGACGGACTACGAGCAGTACTTC; clone_size: few; v_call: TRBV29-1; d_call: TRBD1; j_call: TRBJ2-7
cdr3_aa: CASSTETYYGYTF; cdr3_nt: TGTGCCAGTAGTACGGAGACCTACTATGGCTACACCTTC; clone_size: NA; v_call: TRBV19; d_call: NA; j_call: TRBJ1-2
cdr3_aa: CASSLTQGDTQYF; cdr3_nt: TGTGCCAGCAGCCTGACCCAGGGGGATACGCAGTATTTT; clone_size: NA; v_call: TRBV14; d_call: NA; j_call: TRBJ2-3
cdr3_aa: CSVGAGSTYEQYF; cdr3_nt: TGCAGCGTGGGTGCAGGATCAACCTACGAGCAGTACTTC; clone_size: many; v_call: TRBV29-1; d_call: NA; j_call: TRBJ2-7
cdr3_aa: CASSQDYGYEQYF; cdr3_nt: TGCGCCAGCAGCCAGGATTATGGGTACGAGCAGTACTTC; clone_size: many; v_call: TRBV4-3; d_call: NA; j_call: TRBJ2-7
cdr3_aa: CASSMGLMNTEAFF; cdr3_nt: TGTGCCAGCAGTATGGGCCTGATGAACACTGAAGCTTTCTTT; clone_size: few; v_call: TRBV27; d_call: NA; j_call: TRBJ1-1
cdr3_aa: CSATPAGGPTYEQYF; cdr3_nt: TGCAGTGCTACCCCGGCAGGGGGCCCAACCTACGAGCAGTACTTC; clone_size: NA; v_call: TRBV20-1; d_call: TRBD1; j_call: TRBJ2-7